Described below is a single T cell receptor (beta chain) sequence and its context. This clonotype came up a few times. It has no known antigen specificity. It has no much larger one-base neighbor in the sample; base qualities were not kept. The library was generated by RT-PCR. Reads for this sample came from an Illumina HiSeq 2500. TCRdb reran the public reads through fastp at Q25 and MiXCR, keeping productive beta chains. Under each unique CDR3 protein, matching rows form one entry showing the most common genes and DNA. Present in this sample are 170,000 or so distinct CDR3 sequences, about 10% of which were seen just once. Roughly 40% of the sample is in the top ten clones. This sample was included in a study of response to subunit inactivated influenza vaccine (dated by TCRdb to the late 2010s). Notes on the research overall: The study used deep quantitative T cell receptor repertoire profiling to track responses to a trivalent subunit inactivated influenza vaccine. The study at large found these results: According to the authors, only a limited number of new T cells may be recruited by each seasonal influenza vaccination.

V and J are trimmed by 3 bases and 6 bases, and the gene matches miss 17 bases of the junction. Reading the germline V gene gives CDR1 SGDLS and CDR2 YYNGEE. Counted from cysteine to phenylalanine, this CDR3 has 20 amino acids. Only the CDR3 DNA stays, 60 bases, in frame from base 1. This clonotype originated in a man between 50 and 69 years old who received an inactivated influenza vaccine. Donor details come from another sample of the same person, matched by shared clones. The sequences come from CD8+ T cells sorted from PBMCs, collected less than 25 months after vaccination. The chain joins TRBV9 to TRBJ2-1, and 14 junction bases match TRBD2. CDR3 reads: CASSGDPGTSGRLFFNEQFF. Read as DNA, the sequence is TGTGCCAGCAGCGGAGACCCCGGGACTAGCGGGAGACTATTTTTCAATGAGCAGTTCTTC.